Below, 14 T cell receptor beta chains from the same sample are listed, as sequenced in a study of CD8 T cells in Susac syndrome. When the RNA was reverse transcribed, random hexamers were used with an input of roughly 0.5 to 1 ug. TCRdb re-analysed the immunoSEQ multiplex PCR reads in MiXCR, keeping a single row per CDR3 protein. The sample holds under 200,000 distinct CDR3 sequences, roughly 96% seen once. Sequencing was done on a sample of CD4+ T cells from PBMCs. Every receptor here comes from a human donor in good health.

The chain employs TRBV6-5 and TRBJ2-7, with D tentatively TRBD2 (5 bases). The CDR3 spans 13 residues. Trimming removed 7 bases at V and 2 bases at J, with 12 bases between. Germline CDR1 and CDR2: MNHEY and SVGAGI. The CDR3 protein is CASTQRKTYEQYF. The DNA for the CDR3 is TGTGCCAGCACTCAGCGGAAAACCTACGAGCAGTACTTC.

The V and J genes are TRBV30 and TRBJ2-1, with 7 bases fitting TRBD1. Germline CDR1 reads GTSNPN; CDR2 reads SVGIG (reference sequence). Trimming at V came to 3 bases and at J to 5 bases, leaving 7 bases not matched to a gene. The CDR3 sequence is 14 residues long. For the CDR3, the DNA is TGTGCCTGGAGCCGAGGGACAGAACACAATGAGCAGTTCTTC. Encoded protein: CAWSRGTEHNEQFF.

The J gene is TRBJ2-7, the V gene TRBV27, with unresolved D. The germline gives CDR1 MNHEY, CDR2 SMNVEV (reference sequence). V lost 2 bases to trimming and J lost 0 bases, with 8 bases between them. This CDR3 is 14 amino acids long. CDR3 region: CASSLNRNSYEQYF. The CDR3 DNA reads as TGTGCCAGCAGTTTAAACCGAAACTCCTACGAGCAGTACTTC.

The chain uses TRBV7-9 and TRBJ2-7, with D possibly being TRBD1 (6 bases). CDR1 is SEHNR and CDR2 is FQNEAQ in the germline V gene (reference sequence). Trimming removed 5 bases at V and 2 bases at J, with 13 bases between. The CDR3 runs 14 residues. CDR3 nucleotides: TGTGCCAGCAGCACTGTACAGGGCACCTACGAGCAGTACTTC. Translated: CASSTVQGTYEQYF.

The chain combines TRBV6-5 with TRBJ1-2; D is unclear. CDR3 length: 12 amino acids. In germline, CDR1 is MNHEY, CDR2 SVGAGI. V was clipped by 11 bases and J by 4 bases, with 14 bases between them. Written as DNA, the CDR3 is TGTGCCGTGCAAGGAAGGGCCTATGGCTACACCTTC. Amino acids: CAVQGRAYGYTF.

This chain joins TRBV3-1 and TRBJ1-2, with a weak D call TRBD1 (6 bases). Trimming pared 4 bases from V and 8 bases from J, leaving 14 bases between. The CDR3 runs 13 residues. The germline V gene encodes CDR1 LGHDT and CDR2 YNNKEL (reference sequence). The CDR3: CASSLKGVRGYTF. The CDR3 nucleotides read TGTGCCAGCAGCCTGAAGGGGGTGCGGGGCTACACCTTC.

V is TRBV29-1 and J is TRBJ2-7; 8 bases agree with TRBD1. The germline gives CDR1 SQVTM, CDR2 ANQGSEA. The CDR3 is made up of 14 amino acids. Germline trimming cut 2 bases from V and 4 bases from J; bases unmatched to any gene: 7. CDR3 in DNA: TGCAGCGTTGAATCGGCAGGGGGCTTTTACGAGCAGTACTTC. It yields the protein CSVESAGGFYEQYF.

The chain joins TRBV5-4 to TRBJ2-1; D is perhaps TRBD1 (5 bases). Looked up from germline, CDR1 is SGHNT and CDR2 is YYREEE (reference sequence). Trimming removed 4 bases from V and 9 bases from J, with 14 bases in between. The CDR3 is 13 residues long. The CDR3 sequence: CASSVDTFREQFF. The CDR3 DNA follows: TGTGCCAGCAGCGTGGACACATTTCGTGAGCAGTTCTTC.

The chain joins TRBV12-3 or TRBV12-4 to TRBJ1-1, with 9 bases aligning to TRBD1. Unmatched junction bases numbered 12, after V lost 5 bases and J lost 5 bases. CDR3 length: 16 amino acids. CDR3 residues: CASSQTTGGAGTEAFF. The CDR3 DNA is TGTGCCAGCAGTCAGACGACAGGGGGTGCGGGAACTGAAGCTTTCTTT.

The rearrangement joins TRBV3-1 to TRBJ1-1; no definite D call. The CDR3 length is 14 residues. In germline, CDR1 is LGHDT, CDR2 YNNKEL (reference sequence). Between the trimmed V and J ends, which lost 3 bases and 5 bases, there was a span of 13 bases. The CDR3 sequence: CASSQVTSLTEAFF. The CDR3 nucleotides read TGTGCCAGCAGCCAGGTTACATCACTAACTGAAGCTTTCTTT.

The chain combines TRBV20-1 with TRBJ2-7, with TRBD1 matching over 11 bases. Germline lookup yields CDR1 DFQATT and CDR2 SNEGSKA (reference sequence). The CDR3 length is 13 residues. J was trimmed by 4 bases and V by 3 bases; bases with no gene match: 2. The CDR3 region is CSARGQGVYEQYF. CDR3 nucleotides: TGCAGTGCTAGGGGACAGGGGGTTTACGAGCAGTACTTC.

This clonotype appeared a single time. This chain uses TRBV3-1 with TRBJ2-1; TRBD1 matches at 9 bases. Germline CDR1 reads LGHDT; CDR2 reads YNNKEL (reference sequence). The V and J ends lost 6 bases and 5 bases, in that order; junction bases with no gene match: 8. The CDR3 spans 15 residues. The CDR3, as DNA: TGTGCCAGCAGTCACAGGGACAGGGCTGACAATGAGCAGTTCTTC. It yields the protein CASSHRDRADNEQFF.

The chain uses TRBV20-1 and TRBJ2-5, with a possible D match to TRBD1 (6 bases). CDR1 and CDR2 from the germline V gene are DFQATT and SNEGSKA (reference sequence). This CDR3 has 15 residues. The germline V and J ends were trimmed by 4 bases and 2 bases, with 17 bases remaining between them. CDR3 region: CSAIAGWGQQETQYF. CDR3 DNA: TGCAGTGCTATTGCAGGGTGGGGGCAACAAGAGACCCAGTACTTC.

This rearrangement joins TRBV3-1 to TRBJ2-1; no firm D call. With 0 bases removed from V and 7 bases from J, the gap between germline ends came to 16 bases. Germline loops: CDR1 LGHDT, CDR2 YNNKEL (reference sequence). The CDR3 has 16 amino acids. CDR3: CASSQDIVGRGNEQFF. CDR3 bases: TGTGCCAGCAGCCAAGATATCGTAGGACGTGGGAATGAGCAGTTCTTC.